One and the same sample provided the 27 T cell receptor beta chains below, sequenced in a study of T cell responses to AZD1222 COVID-19 vaccine. Measured with immunoSEQ multiplex PCR; TCRdb has only the in-frame clones, and not every one. The top ten clones hold about 24% of a sample with around 77,000 clones, about nine tenths of them seen once. The sequencing here drew on peripheral blood, taken on day 0 of AZD1222 vaccination. All receptors come from an adult in good health.

The chain has TRBV10-3 and TRBJ1-1; 7 bases line up with TRBD1. J gave up 8 bases and V 9 bases, and 9 bases lay outside the gene matches. The CDR3 has 12 amino acids. Germline CDR1 is ENHRY and CDR2 is SYGVKD. The DNA of the CDR3 is TGTGCCATACGAGACAGGGCCCAAGAAGCTTTCTTT. Encoded protein: CAIRDRAQEAFF.

The CDR3, as DNA: TGTGCCAGCAGATACCGGGACAGGGAAGGAAAACTGTTTTTT. Translating gives CASRYRDREGKLFF. The gene calls are TRBV4-2 and TRBJ1-4, with TRBD1 matching over 9 bases. The trim removed 6 bases at V and 10 bases at J, leaving 9 bases unmatched. This CDR3 has 14 residues. Germline assignment: CDR1 LGHNA and CDR2 YNFKEQ.

This chain uses TRBV10-3 with TRBJ1-2; no reliable D call. This CDR3 has 13 residues. Germline loops: CDR1 ENHRY, CDR2 SYGVKD. V lost 7 bases, J lost 1 base, and 10 bases lay in between. The DNA of the CDR3 is TGTGCCATCACCCAACGAGTTAACTATGGCTACACCTTC. Protein: CAITQRVNYGYTF.

This clone turned up a few times. V gene TRBV9 combines with J gene TRBJ2-3; a possible D gene is TRBD2 (5 bases). Trimming removed 0 bases at V and 0 bases at J, with 11 bases between. The CDR3 contains 16 residues. CDR1 is SGDLS and CDR2 is YYNGEE in the germline V gene. CDR3 coding DNA: TGTGCCAGCAGCGTAGAGCCTAGCTCTAGCACAGATACGCAGTATTTT. Translating gives CASSVEPSSSTDTQYF.

The chain joins TRBV6-5 to TRBJ2-7, with TRBD1 matching over 8 bases. Germline V gives CDR1 MNHEY, CDR2 SVGAGI. The trim removed 4 bases at V and 0 bases at J, leaving 8 bases unmatched. CDR3 length: 16 amino acids. The CDR3 spells CASSSRTGTISYEQYF. The CDR3 DNA sequence: TGTGCCAGCAGTTCCCGGACAGGGACCATCTCCTACGAGCAGTACTTC.

Only one count was recorded for this clone. This rearrangement joins TRBV19 to TRBJ1-1; TRBD1 agrees at 12 bases. Germline V gene lookup returns CDR1 LNHDA and CDR2 SQIVND (reference sequence). J lost 8 bases, V lost 5 bases, and 3 bases had no gene match. The CDR3 contains 13 residues. The CDR3: CASSPGTGGEAFF. The CDR3 DNA is TGTGCCAGTAGTCCGGGGACAGGGGGCGAAGCTTTCTTT.

The rearrangement joins TRBV7-2 to TRBJ2-7; 8 positions match TRBD1. CDR1 is SGHTA and CDR2 is FQGNSA in the germline V gene. After removal of 7 bases from V and 0 bases from J, the junction contained 8 bases not matched to a gene. The CDR3 consists of 15 residues. The CDR3 loop reads CASNLQGVNSYEQYF. DNA for the CDR3: TGTGCCAGCAACCTACAGGGGGTTAACTCCTACGAGCAGTACTTC. The full variable domain, its missing parts supplied by reference TRBV7-2 and TRBJ2-7, is GAGVSQSPSNKVTEKGKDVELRCDPISGHTALYWYRQSLGQGLEFLIYFQGNSAPDKSGLPSDRFSAERTGGSVSTLTIQRTQQEDSAVYLCASNLQGVNSYEQYFGPGTRLTVT.

The chain couples TRBV6-5 to TRBJ1-1; weak D call: TRBD1 (5 bases). V shed 8 bases and J shed 1 base, with 11 bases lying between them. Germline CDR1 is MNHEY and CDR2 is SVGAGI. The length of the CDR3 is 13 residues. CDR3 coding DNA: TGTGCCAGCCGTAGAGGGACGAACACTGAAGCTTTCTTT. It translates to CASRRGTNTEAFF.

V and J are TRBV27 and TRBJ1-1; D unclear. The CDR3 is 16 residues long. Trimming removed 7 bases from V and 1 base from J, with 19 bases in between. Germline-derived CDR1 and CDR2 are MNHEY and SMNVEV (reference sequence). In DNA form, the CDR3 reads TGTGCCAGCATACCCCAGCATAGGGTTCGGAACACTGAAGCTTTCTTT. This translates into CASIPQHRVRNTEAFF.

V and J are TRBV14 and TRBJ2-1; TRBD2 aligns across 12 bases. Germline assignment: CDR1 SGHDN and CDR2 FVKESK. V gave up 6 bases and J gave up 4 bases; unmatched junction bases: 7. The CDR3 is 16 residues long. This CDR3 is CASSHGLAGPYNEQFF. Here the CDR3 DNA reads TGTGCCAGCAGTCATGGACTAGCGGGGCCATACAATGAGCAGTTCTTC.

This chain links TRBV11-2 with TRBJ2-2; D gene uncertain. V was pared by 8 bases and J by 3 bases, with 16 bases between. The CDR3 spans 15 residues. CDR1 and CDR2 from the germline V gene are SGHAT and FQNNGV. The CDR3 sequence: CASSPRVRHTGELFF. The CDR3, as DNA: TGTGCCAGCTCCCCTCGGGTCCGCCACACCGGGGAGCTGTTTTTT.

The chain has TRBV5-1 and TRBJ2-7; D is tentatively TRBD1 or TRBD2 (6 bases each). Germline values: CDR1 SGHRS, CDR2 YFSETQ. Between the trimmed V and J ends, which lost 0 bases and 6 bases, there was a span of 13 bases. The CDR3 is 14 residues long. The CDR3 loop reads CASSLVGGGLEQYF. For the CDR3, the DNA is TGCGCCAGCAGCTTGGTAGGTGGGGGGCTCGAGCAGTACTTC.

The J gene is TRBJ1-3, the V gene TRBV7-2; D is uncertain. With 1 base removed from V and 4 bases from J, the gap between germline ends came to 17 bases. The CDR3 runs 17 residues. CDR1 SGHTA and CDR2 FQGNSA come from the germline V gene. CDR3 protein: CASSLEASRIGGNTIYF. Written as DNA, the CDR3 is TGTGCCAGCAGCTTAGAAGCTTCCCGAATCGGCGGAAACACCATATATTTT.

V usage is TRBV3-1 (or the pseudogene TRBV3-2) and J usage is TRBJ2-7; D unclear. Germline lookup yields CDR1 LGHDT and CDR2 YNNKEL (reference sequence). The CDR3 runs to 14 residues. V lost 0 bases, J lost 2 bases, and 8 bases lay in between. The CDR3 coding sequence is TGTGCCAGCAGCCAAGAAGTTAAACCCTACGAGCAGTACTTC. It codes for CASSQEVKPYEQYF.

This chain joins TRBV4-1 and TRBJ2-2; possibly TRBD2 for D (6 bases). V shed 2 bases and J shed 0 bases, with 10 bases lying between them. The germline V gene has CDR1 MGHRA and CDR2 YSYEKL. CDR3 length: 16 amino acids. The CDR3 bases are TGCGCCAGCAGCCAATTAGCGGTTGCGAACACCGGGGAGCTGTTTTTT. Amino acid sequence: CASSQLAVANTGELFF.

The V call is TRBV3-1 (or the pseudogene TRBV3-2), the J call TRBJ2-1; D unclear. V was shortened by 4 bases and J by 10 bases, with 17 bases between the two germline ends. Germline CDR1 reads LGHDT; CDR2 reads YNNKEL (reference sequence). The CDR3 extends over 14 amino acids. The CDR3 is CASSPRPTSTEQFF. CDR3 DNA: TGTGCCAGCAGCCCACGTCCAACCTCCACGGAGCAGTTCTTC.

The V gene is TRBV28, the J gene TRBJ2-7, with 9 bases that match TRBD1. The CDR3 is 16 amino acids. Germline CDR1 MDHEN, CDR2 SYDVKM. The V and J ends lost 5 bases and 5 bases, in that order; junction bases with no gene match: 13. The CDR3 bases are TGTGCCAGCAGTCCCACCCCCGGGACAGGGATCCACGAGCAGTACTTC. Amino acid sequence: CASSPTPGTGIHEQYF.

This clone was seen a single time. The V and J genes are TRBV10-3 and TRBJ1-1; D possibly corresponds to TRBD1 (6 bases). V gave up 9 bases and J gave up 8 bases, with 7 bases separating them. The CDR3 covers 9 residues. Germline V lookup: CDR1 ENHRY, CDR2 SYGVKD. The CDR3 DNA reads TGTGCCATGGGGACAGAAGCTTTCTTT. Amino acids: CAMGTEAFF.

The rearrangement joins TRBV5-5 to TRBJ2-2, with 8 nucleotides matching TRBD1. The trim removed 3 bases at V and 5 bases at J, leaving 12 bases unmatched. The CDR3 covers 17 residues. Germline V gene sequence: CDR1 SGHKS, CDR2 YYEKEE (reference sequence). The CDR3 is CASSSLHQGAGTGELFF. The DNA for the CDR3 is TGTGCCAGCAGCTCGCTACACCAGGGGGCTGGTACCGGGGAGCTGTTTTTT.

This clone was counted a single time. This chain joins TRBV6-5 and TRBJ2-7; D is perhaps TRBD1 or TRBD2 (5 bases each). Germline V gene sequence: CDR1 MNHEY, CDR2 SVGAGI. The CDR3 is 13 amino acids. The ends were cut back, 7 bases at V and 3 bases at J, with 13 bases in the middle. CDR3 DNA sequence: TGTGCCAGCACCTCCGGGACCTACTACGAGCAGTACTTC. This codes for CASTSGTYYEQYF.

CDR3 in amino acids: CASSKRADDTEAFF. The DNA of the CDR3 is TGTGCCAGCAGCAAAAGGGCGGATGACACTGAAGCTTTCTTT. This rearrangement joins TRBV21-1 to TRBJ1-1. TRBV21-1 is marked as a pseudogene. The CDR3 has 14 amino acids.

This clone was recorded a few times. The J gene is TRBJ1-2, the V gene TRBV6-2 or TRBV6-3; tentative D call: TRBD1 (6 bases). CDR3 length equals 12 residues. Germline-derived CDR1 and CDR2 are MNHEY and SVGEGT. The germline V and J ends were trimmed by 5 bases and 2 bases, with 6 bases remaining between them. For the CDR3, the DNA is TGTGCCAGCAGTGACAGGAACTATGGCTACACCTTC. Residues: CASSDRNYGYTF.

The rearrangement joins TRBV7-3 to TRBJ2-2; weak D call: TRBD1 (5 bases). The CDR3 extends over 13 amino acids. Trimming took off 4 bases at V and 7 bases at J, with 10 bases between the two ends. Per the germline V gene, CDR1 is SGHTA and CDR2 is FQGTGA. The CDR3 region is CASSYLQVGELFF. The CDR3 DNA follows: TGTGCCAGCAGCTACCTACAGGTCGGGGAGCTGTTTTTT.

The V gene is TRBV9, the J gene TRBJ2-7; tentatively, D is TRBD1 or TRBD2 (5 bases each). Germline CDR1 and CDR2: SGDLS and YYNGEE. The CDR3 sequence is 13 residues long. The ends were cut back, 4 bases at V and 6 bases at J, with 14 bases in the middle. The CDR3 loop reads CASSLHEGLEQYF. The CDR3 DNA sequence: TGTGCCAGCAGCCTCCACGAGGGGCTCGAGCAGTACTTC.

This clone was seen only once. The V call is TRBV5-4, the J call TRBJ2-2, with 7 bases fitting TRBD2. This CDR3 is 14 amino acids long. The trim removed 2 bases at V and 4 bases at J, leaving 2 bases unmatched. From germline, CDR1 is SGHNT and CDR2 YYREEE (reference sequence). CDR3: CASSLGGGTGELFF. DNA for the CDR3: TGTGCCAGCAGCTTAGGCGGGGGCACCGGGGAGCTGTTTTTT.

This clone was seen a handful of times. The V gene is TRBV5-4, the J gene TRBJ2-3; 7 bases agree with TRBD1. V gave up 1 base and J gave up 1 base; unmatched junction bases: 6. The CDR3 loop spans 16 amino acids. The germline V gene encodes CDR1 SGHNT and CDR2 YYREEE (reference sequence). CDR3 nucleotide sequence: TGTGCCAGCAGCTTGTTCGCAGGGGGACGCACAGATACGCAGTATTTT. Amino acids: CASSLFAGGRTDTQYF.

V and J are TRBV5-1 and TRBJ2-1; D tentatively fits TRBD1 or TRBD2 (5 bases each). This CDR3 contains 14 residues. Between the trimmed V and J ends, which lost 0 bases and 8 bases, there was a span of 12 bases. The germline CDR1 and CDR2 sequences are SGHRS and YFSETQ. The CDR3 protein is CASSLAPRDHEQFF. Here the CDR3 DNA reads TGCGCCAGCAGCTTGGCTCCGAGGGACCATGAGCAGTTCTTC. Combining the CDR3 with reference TRBV5-1 and TRBJ2-1 gives the whole variable domain KAGVTQTPRYLIKTRGQQVTLSCSPISGHRSVSWYQQTPGQGLQFLFEYFSETQRNKGNFPGRFSGRQFSNSRSEMNVSTLELGDSALYLCASSLAPRDHEQFFGPGTRLTVL.